This TCR beta chain was found in a study of graft-versus-host responses after intestinal transplantation. The CDR3 is 18 residues long. The V gene's germline CDR1 is SQVTM and CDR2 ANQGSEA. Trimming cost V 7 bases and J 0 bases; bases outside gene matches: 9. Comment on this clone: No antigen is known for it.

General observations from the study: GvH clones were identified in recipient marrow, with some first appearing in ileum or blood.

Repertoires were generated with immunoSEQ multiplex PCR, while TCRdb's copy carries only in-frame clones and drops some. This sample has over 75,000 clones, with 86% found just once. Sequencing was performed on PBMCs, taken 255 days after intestinal transplant. The source of this sequence is a human patient who received an intestinal transplant, so some T cells may come from the graft donor. The V and J genes are TRBV29-1 and TRBJ2-1; 16 bases are shared with TRBD2. The CDR3 protein is CSAKPGLAGGSSYNEQFF. DNA of the CDR3: TGCAGCGCCAAGCCGGGACTAGCGGGGGGGAGCTCCTACAATGAGCAGTTCTTC.